The rows below give T cell receptor beta chains drawn from one sample of a study of shared clonotypes between healthy human individuals. Using immunoSEQ multiplex PCR, the repertoire was profiled, and TCRdb retains in-frame clones only, with some absent. The sample contains some 2,400,000 clones, under 97% of which appear only once. Source material: naive CD4+ T cells sorted from blood. All receptors come from a man aged 18 to 35 in good health. Each CDR3 is given with its conserved first and last residue. Each record gives: clone size, V gene, J gene, D gene, CDR3 protein, CDR3 DNA. The D gene is left open where the match is weak. Expanded clones are given a class, and other clones once, few, many or no size at all.

once,TRBV18,TRBJ1-1,-,CASSPGTGINTEAFF,TGTGCCAGCTCACCAGGCACGGGAATAAACACTGAAGCTTTCTTT
-,TRBV5-1,TRBJ1-1,-,CASSLDLAGVTEAFF,TGCGCCAGCAGCTTGGACCTGGCAGGGGTGACTGAAGCTTTCTTT
-,TRBV6-5,TRBJ2-2,TRBD1,CASSRDRGHTGELFF,TGTGCCAGCAGCCGCGACAGGGGGCACACCGGGGAGCTGTTTTTT
-,TRBV14,TRBJ2-7,TRBD1,CASSQNTGGYEQYF,TGTGCCAGCAGCCAAAATACAGGGGGCTACGAGCAGTACTTC
-,TRBV5-1,TRBJ1-1,TRBD1,CASSLHGQANTEAFF,TGCGCCAGCAGCCTCCATGGACAGGCGAACACTGAAGCTTTCTTT
-,TRBV18,TRBJ1-4,-,CASSPSEPSEKLFF,TGTGCCAGCTCACCTAGCGAGCCCAGTGAAAAACTGTTTTTT
-,TRBV30,TRBJ1-6,-,CAWSALGGALNNSPLHF,TGTGCCTGGAGTGCCCTGGGGGGGGCATTAAATAATTCACCCCTCCACTTT
-,TRBV11-2,TRBJ2-5,TRBD2,CASSLWSSGLRETQYF,TGTGCCAGCAGCTTATGGAGTAGCGGGCTGAGGGAGACCCAGTACTTC
-,TRBV29-1,TRBJ2-3,TRBD1,CSALRQGADTQYF,TGCAGCGCCTTAAGACAGGGCGCAGATACGCAGTATTTT
-,TRBV18,TRBJ1-5,-,CASSPTIDQPQHF,TGTGCCAGCTCACCGACCATCGATCAGCCCCAGCATTTT
-,TRBV20-1,TRBJ1-2,-,CSASRQYGYTF,TGCAGTGCTAGCCGACAGTATGGCTACACCTTC
-,TRBV15,TRBJ2-3,TRBD2,CATSGGNSGVPDTQYF,TGTGCCACCAGCGGGGGGAATAGCGGGGTTCCAGATACGCAGTATTTT
-,TRBV25-1,TRBJ1-1,-,CASSEAGWRAGKDTEAFF,TGTGCCAGCAGTGAAGCTGGTTGGAGAGCGGGGAAGGACACTGAAGCTTTCTTT
-,TRBV5-1,TRBJ1-4,-,CASSFGTDRDSQEKLFF,TGCGCCAGCAGCTTTGGGACGGATAGGGACTCTCAAGAAAAACTGTTTTTT
-,TRBV9,TRBJ2-7,-,CASSVGSSPGHEQYF,TGTGCCAGCAGCGTAGGATCCTCACCTGGCCACGAGCAGTACTTC
-,TRBV28,TRBJ1-2,-,CASSPRSYGYTF,TGTGCCAGCAGCCCCCGCAGTTATGGCTACACCTTC
-,TRBV6-5,TRBJ1-1,-,CASSVAFGEAFF,TGTGCCAGCAGTGTAGCCTTTGGTGAAGCTTTCTTT
once,TRBV9,TRBJ2-2,-,CASSVAGARTGELFF,TGTGCCAGCAGCGTAGCGGGAGCACGCACCGGGGAGCTGTTTTTT
-,TRBV7-9,TRBJ1-1,-,CASSFPTGNTEAFF,TGTGCCAGCAGCTTCCCGACAGGGAACACTGAAGCTTTCTTT
-,TRBV9,TRBJ1-2,-,CASSVGWSPGSGYTF,TGTGCCAGCAGCGTAGGATGGTCCCCGGGGTCTGGCTACACCTTC
-,TRBV7-7,TRBJ2-2,-,CASSVGGTGELFF,TGTGCTAGCAGCGTCGGAGGGACCGGGGAGCTGTTTTTT
-,TRBV6-6,TRBJ1-2,-,CASSYEDPRYGYTF,TGTGCCAGCAGTTACGAAGATCCCCGCTATGGCTACACCTTC
-,TRBV5-1,TRBJ1-2,-,CASSLDGADRSEPANYGYTF,TGCGCCAGCAGCTTGGACGGGGCAGACCGGTCGGAACCAGCTAACTATGGCTACACCTTC
once,TRBV7-9,TRBJ2-1,TRBD1,CASSLGTGKNNEQFF,TGTGCCAGCAGCTTAGGGACAGGGAAAAACAATGAGCAGTTCTTC
once,TRBV7-2,TRBJ2-1,-,CASSRMSGSYNEQFF,TGTGCCAGCAGCCGTATGTCAGGCTCCTACAATGAGCAGTTCTTC
-,TRBV6-5,TRBJ1-2,-,CASSNPGRNYGYTF,TGTGCCAGCAGTAACCCGGGCCGAAACTATGGCTACACCTTC
-,TRBV5-1,TRBJ2-7,TRBD1,CASSFVGQGNDEQYF,TGCGCCAGCAGCTTCGTGGGACAGGGAAACGACGAGCAGTACTTC
-,TRBV5-1,TRBJ1-6,-,CASSLGKAITQYNSPLHF,TGCGCCAGCAGCTTGGGGAAGGCGATTACTCAATATAATTCACCCCTCCACTTT
-,TRBV18,TRBJ2-7,-,CASSRIDEQYF,TGTGCCAGCTCACGCATCGACGAGCAGTACTTC
-,TRBV7-2,TRBJ2-2,-,CASSLGARNTGELFF,TGTGCCAGCAGCTTAGGGGCCCGTAACACCGGGGAGCTGTTTTTT
-,TRBV5-1,TRBJ1-1,TRBD1,CASSTGQGMQRGNTEAFF,TGCGCCAGCAGCACCGGACAGGGAATGCAGCGGGGCAACACTGAAGCTTTCTTT
-,TRBV6-8,TRBJ1-5,TRBD1,CASRPGTVRCMEPQHF,TGTGCCAGCAGGCCCGGGACAGTTCGTTGTATGGAGCCCCAGCATTTT
-,TRBV7-2,TRBJ2-1,-,CASSADRPSYNEQFF,TGTGCCAGCAGCGCCGACAGGCCTTCCTACAATGAGCAGTTCTTC
-,TRBV5-1,TRBJ2-2,-,CASSLEGLAAGELFF,TGCGCCAGCAGCTTGGAAGGGCTAGCCGCCGGGGAGCTGTTTTTT
once,TRBV29-1,TRBJ1-1,TRBD1,CSVEERTGGYTEAFF,TGCAGCGTTGAAGAGCGGACAGGGGGCTACACTGAAGCTTTCTTT
once,TRBV5-6,TRBJ1-5,-,CASSRKLQGNQPQHF,TGTGCCAGCAGCCGTAAACTACAGGGAAATCAGCCCCAGCATTTT
-,TRBV20-1,TRBJ2-5,-,CSAETGGTQYF,TGCAGTGCCGAGACTGGGGGGACCCAGTACTTC
-,TRBV30,TRBJ2-7,-,CAWREAGFGSYEQYF,TGTGCCTGGAGAGAGGCAGGGTTTGGGTCCTACGAGCAGTACTTC
-,TRBV6-6,TRBJ1-5,-,CASSPGPYQPQHF,TGTGCCAGCAGTCCAGGACCTTATCAGCCCCAGCATTTT
-,TRBV6-6,TRBJ2-7,-,CASSSWTDYEQYF,TGTGCCAGCAGTTCCTGGACAGACTACGAGCAGTACTTC
-,TRBV5-6,TRBJ2-7,TRBD1,CASSTGQVSSYEQYF,TGTGCCAGCAGCACAGGACAGGTGTCCTCCTACGAGCAGTACTTC
few,TRBV25-1,TRBJ2-5,-,CASSVGETQYF,TGTGCCAGCAGTGTCGGGGAGACCCAGTACTTC
-,TRBV10-3,TRBJ1-1,-,CAISEKANTEAFF,TGTGCCATCAGTGAGAAGGCGAACACTGAAGCTTTCTTT
-,TRBV7-2,TRBJ1-3,-,CASRDSSGNTIYF,TGTGCCAGCAGGGACAGCTCTGGAAACACCATATATTTT
-,TRBV6-5,TRBJ1-4,-,CASRLGATNEKLFF,TGTGCCAGCAGGCTGGGGGCAACTAATGAAAAACTGTTTTTT